The 5 T cell receptor beta chains given below trace back to one sample, sequenced in a study of blood T cell repertoires in COVID-19. Sequencing was performed with immunoSEQ multiplex PCR; in TCRdb, only in-frame clones are kept and a portion is missing. The sample comprises more than 45,000 clones, about nine tenths of which are singletons, and less than 3% rests with the top ten. The sample comprised peripheral blood. The receptors here all came from a woman of 80 years or more with COVID-19, enrolled during active disease.

The V gene is TRBV14, the J gene TRBJ1-3, with D unresolved. The V end lost 1 base, the J end lost 3 bases, and 10 bases lay between the germline ends. The CDR3 spans 15 residues. Germline loops: CDR1 SGHDN, CDR2 FVKESK. In DNA, the CDR3 is TGTGCCAGCAGCCAAGTCCGGGGAAGTGGAAACACCATATATTTT. As protein: CASSQVRGSGNTIYF. The whole variable domain, remainder taken from reference TRBV14 and TRBJ1-3, is EAGVTQFPSHSVIEKGQTVTLRCDPISGHDNLYWYRRVMGKEIKFLLHFVKESKQDESGMPNNRFLAERTGGTYSTLKVQPAELEDSGVYFCASSQVRGSGNTIYFGEGSWLTVV.

This clone was detected a few times. The genes are TRBV4-1 and TRBJ1-1; D is perhaps TRBD1 (5 bases). The V end was cut by 1 base, the J end by 10 bases, with 13 bases between. The CDR3 sequence is 13 residues long. The germline V gene has CDR1 MGHRA and CDR2 YSYEKL. The CDR3 loop reads CASSQGILQAAFF. CDR3 DNA: TGCGCCAGCAGCCAAGGGATTTTACAGGCAGCTTTCTTT.

The chain recombines TRBV27 with TRBJ2-6; 13 bases line up with TRBD2. Germline CDR1 reads MNHEY; CDR2 reads SMNVEV (reference sequence). The CDR3 spans 22 residues. V shed 2 bases and J 0 bases; nucleotides not matched to a gene: 13. The DNA of the CDR3 is TGTGCCAGCAGTTTAATCTACAACAGACTAGCGGGAGGCCCCTCTGGGGCCAACGTCCTGACTTTC. Protein: CASSLIYNRLAGGPSGANVLTF.

The rearrangement links TRBV19 to TRBJ1-5, with 12 nucleotides matching TRBD1. CDR1 and CDR2 from the germline V gene are LNHDA and SQIVND (reference sequence). The V segment lost 4 bases and the J segment 6 bases; nucleotides outside the gene matches: 10. This CDR3 comprises 17 residues. The CDR3 loop reads CASSTAGQGAIIQPQHF. CDR3 nucleotides: TGTGCCAGTAGTACCGCGGGACAGGGGGCAATTATTCAGCCCCAGCATTTT.

This chain connects TRBV29-1 to TRBJ2-3; 11 bases align to TRBD2. Losses at the gene ends were 3 bases for V and 4 bases for J; bases not matched to a gene: 3. This CDR3 spans 14 amino acids. CDR1 and CDR2 (germline): SQVTM, ANQGSEA. Here the CDR3 reads CSVEASGRSDTQYF. CDR3 in DNA: TGCAGCGTTGAGGCTAGCGGGAGGTCAGATACGCAGTATTTT.